One sample yielded the 4 T cell receptor beta chains listed below, sequenced in a study of blood T cell repertoires in COVID-19. The data were produced by immunoSEQ multiplex PCR, yet TCRdb's version contains in-frame clones alone and is incomplete. The repertoire consists of approximately 220,000 clones, with over 85% occurring once and the leading ten covering less than 4%. The specimen was PBMCs or T cells enriched from blood (not recorded which). The receptor source for this set is a woman aged 25 to 39 with acute COVID-19.

The chain recombines TRBV14 with TRBJ2-1; D may be TRBD1 (6 bases). In germline, CDR1 is SGHDN, CDR2 FVKESK. This CDR3 has 14 residues. Deletions cut 4 bases from V and 10 bases from J, with 17 bases between. CDR3 region: CASSPPTIGTEQFF. CDR3 sequence (DNA): TGTGCCAGCAGCCCCCCCACGATAGGGACAGAGCAGTTCTTC. Full variable domain (rest looked up from reference TRBV14 and TRBJ2-1): EAGVTQFPSHSVIEKGQTVTLRCDPISGHDNLYWYRRVMGKEIKFLLHFVKESKQDESGMPNNRFLAERTGGTYSTLKVQPAELEDSGVYFCASSPPTIGTEQFFGPGTRLTVL.

The chain combines TRBV19 with TRBJ2-7, with 11 bases aligning to TRBD1. This CDR3 region has 15 residues. After removal of 6 bases from V and 6 bases from J, the junction contained 10 bases not matched to a gene. Germline CDR1 LNHDA, CDR2 SQIVND (reference sequence). The CDR3 loop is CASSPTGTGGIEQYF. The DNA of the CDR3 is TGTGCCAGTAGCCCAACCGGGACAGGGGGTATCGAGCAGTACTTC.

The chain is built from TRBV27 and TRBJ1-4; weak D call: TRBD1 (6 bases). Germline CDR1 is MNHEY and CDR2 is SMNVEV (reference sequence). Trimming removed 6 bases from V and 2 bases from J, with 7 bases in between. The CDR3 consists of 13 residues. In DNA form, the CDR3 reads TGTGCCAGCAGAACAGGGACTAATGAAAAACTGTTTTTT. Its translation is CASRTGTNEKLFF.

The count of this clone is one. V gene TRBV5-1 combines with J gene TRBJ1-4, with TRBD1 identical over 12 bases. The germline V gene encodes CDR1 SGHRS and CDR2 YFSETQ. This CDR3 contains 19 residues. V gave up 3 bases and J gave up 5 bases; unmatched junction bases: 14. CDR3 bases: TGCGCCAGCAGCTCCCTGGGGACAGGGGGCGAGAAGAGAAATGAAAAACTGTTTTTT. Translated, it gives CASSSLGTGGEKRNEKLFF.